This entry lists 3 T cell receptor beta chains sequenced from one sample in a study of T cell clones after liver transplantation. Clones were sequenced by immunoSEQ multiplex PCR, and TCRdb holds only the in-frame ones, with some missing. The table has some 120,000 clones, just over 90% seen once. This specimen consisted of CD4+ T cells from blood, obtained 12 months after liver transplant. The receptors here all came from a human patient who received a liver transplant. A subset of T cells may come from the graft donor.

V is TRBV2 and J is TRBJ1-2, with TRBD1 identical over 9 bases. CDR1 is SNHLY and CDR2 is FYNNEI in the germline V gene. The CDR3 contains 15 residues. Trimming took 5 bases from V and 0 from J; bases not matched to a gene: 4. The CDR3 region is CASSPTGGSNYGYTF. CDR3 DNA: TGTGCCAGCAGTCCGACAGGGGGATCTAACTATGGCTACACCTTC.

The CDR3: CASTSRPSLSGYVPDTQYF. In DNA, the CDR3 is TGCGCCAGCACTTCAAGGCCCTCGCTTAGCGGCTACGTCCCAGATACGCAGTATTTT. V usage is TRBV5-1 and J usage is TRBJ2-3; tentatively, D is TRBD2 (6 bases). Germline V gene data show CDR1 as SGHRS and CDR2 as YFSETQ. The CDR3 runs to 19 residues. Trimming left V 6 bases short and J 4 bases short, with 30 bases between.

V usage is TRBV19 and J usage is TRBJ1-1, with 10 bases matching TRBD1. The CDR3 runs 16 residues. CDR1 is LNHDA and CDR2 is SQIVND in the germline V gene (reference sequence). The V segment lost 4 bases and the J segment 3 bases; nucleotides outside the gene matches: 8. CDR3 loop: CASSSRTGGSYTEAFF. Written as DNA, the CDR3 is TGTGCCAGTAGTAGTAGGACAGGGGGGTCTTACACTGAAGCTTTCTTT. The entire variable domain, with the rest obtained from reference TRBV19 and TRBJ1-1, is as follows: DGGITQSPKYLFRKEGQNVTLSCEQNLNHDAMYWYRQDPGQGLRLIYYSQIVNDFQKGDIAEGYSVSREKKESFPLTVTSAQKNPTAFYLCASSSRTGGSYTEAFFGQGTRLTVV.